This entry is about one T cell receptor beta chain. No cognate antigen has been identified for it. Within one base of it there is no much larger clone, and no base qualities were kept. This specimen comes from a study of lymphopenia after photon versus proton radiotherapy (dated by TCRdb to the late 2010s). About the investigation overall: Photon and proton radiation therapy were compared by the study for their immunological effects in patients with gastrointestinal tumors who developed high-grade lymphopenia. The cohort comprised roughly 20 patients with gastrointestinal tumors who received either photon or proton therapy and then developed lymphopenia. The study was designed to characterize how the impact on the immune system differs between the two radiation modalities. The paper's findings and limits, for the study overall: During treatment, patients who received photon therapy lost naive T cells and TCR diversity and gained effector/memory populations, whereas patients who received proton therapy remained relatively stable. The survival association was examined only in patients who died, and the authors described better survival with proton therapy as a possibility, not as a demonstrated result. Once the lymphocyte count had reached its nadir, the repertoires of photon-treated patients showed oligoclonal expansion, particularly of CD8+ Temra cells, and this expansion drove the decline in diversity. Across the cohort, among patients who died, a greater drop in TCR diversity after the nadir was inversely correlated with overall survival time.

Taken from cysteine to phenylalanine, the CDR3 has 13 residues. Just the 39-base CDR3 DNA is kept, in frame starting at base 1. Based on the germline V gene (reference sequence), the CDR1 and CDR2 sequences are LNHNV and YYDKDF. Relative to germline, V is 4 bases shorter and J is 8 bases shorter, with 12 bases between their ends. Libraries came from the immunoSEQ multiplex PCR assay. Deep sequencing of rearranged TCR beta loci, alongside multiparametric flow cytometry, was used to profile T cell repertoires. TCRdb obtained this table from immuneACCESS and retained in-frame rearrangements with V and J assigned. These tables miss some clones; where compared with another copy, unresolved V genes account for less than half of the shortfall, and the remainder is unexplained. This sample is represented by about 14,000 clones; 82% of them were singletons. 25% to 30% of the sample rests with the top ten.

This receptor was identified in a man aged 45-65 years with gastric cancer. The chain employs TRBV15 and TRBJ2-1, with the D segment possibly TRBD1 or TRBD2, each aligning over 6 bases. The input for sequencing was peripheral blood, taken from a patient treated with photon-based radiotherapy. The CDR3 corresponds to CATSKGGFDEQFF. The DNA sequence is as follows: TGTGCCACCAGCAAGGGGGGATTCGATGAGCAGTTCTTC.